A selection of T cell receptor beta chains follows, all from one sample in a study of cytomegalovirus exposure and HLA in healthy donors. Here immunoSEQ multiplex PCR was the method, and the copy in TCRdb shows in-frame clones only, minus some. The table includes approximately 110,000 clones, 60% to 70% detected once. Input material: PBMCs. Receptors originate from a man aged 25 to 40 in good health and CMV-seropositive. CDR3s include the opening cysteine and the closing phenylalanine or tryptophan. The order of the fields is V gene, J gene, D gene, clone size, CDR3 DNA, CDR3 protein. A D gene is named only where the DNA matches it firmly. Part of the rows lack a size; the others show once, few, many or a class for expanded clones.

>TRBV10-3|TRBJ2-7|-|-
TGTGCCATCAGTAATATCACAGGTAGCTCCTACGAGCAGTACTTC
CAISNITGSSYEQYF
>TRBV27|TRBJ2-7|TRBD1|-
TGTGCCAGCAGTTGGGCGGGACAGGGGACTTACGAGCAGTACTTC
CASSWAGQGTYEQYF
>TRBV5-8|TRBJ1-1|-|-
TGTGCCAGCAGCTTGGCGGAGGACACTGAAGCTTTCTTT
CASSLAEDTEAFF
>TRBV6-6|TRBJ2-1|TRBD2|once
TGTGCCAGCAGTACGGGGGGACTAGCGGGGCAGTTCTTC
CASSTGGLAGQFF
>TRBV9|TRBJ1-6|TRBD1|few
TGTGCCAGCAGCGTGACAGGGGATAATTCACCCCTCCACTTT
CASSVTGDNSPLHF
>TRBV6-1|TRBJ2-7|TRBD2|-
TGTGCCAGCAGTGAAGATGCGGGGGGGCGTTACGAGCAGTACTTC
CASSEDAGGRYEQYF
>TRBV13|TRBJ1-1|-|once
TGTGCCAGCAGCCCAACAGGGACGGAGAACACTGAAGCTTTCTTT
CASSPTGTENTEAFF
>TRBV11-2|TRBJ2-3|TRBD1|-
TGTGCCAGCAGCTTGGACAGGGGGCCTTCAGATACGCAGTATTTT
CASSLDRGPSDTQYF
>TRBV11-1|TRBJ2-7|-|-
TGTGCCAGCAGCTCAGGGGAAGGGGACGAGCAGTACTTC
CASSSGEGDEQYF
>TRBV6-6|TRBJ1-1|-|few
TGTGCCAGCAGTTACGCAGGGAAGACTGAAGCTTTCTTT
CASSYAGKTEAFF
>TRBV11-2|TRBJ2-5|TRBD2|few
TGTGCCAGCAGCTCCTGGGAGCGGGGCTTGGAGACCCAGTACTTC
CASSSWERGLETQYF
>TRBV2|TRBJ2-2|TRBD1|-
TGTGCCAGACAGGGGGCGGGCACCGGGGAGCTGTTTTTT
CARQGAGTGELFF
>TRBV4-1|TRBJ2-1|TRBD2|once
TGCGCCAGCAGCCGGCGGACTAGCGAAGGGTCCTACAATGAGCAGTTCTTC
CASSRRTSEGSYNEQFF
>TRBV4-2|TRBJ1-2|-|-
TGTGCCAGCAGCCCAACGCGGGGATATGGCTACACCTTC
CASSPTRGYGYTF
>TRBV2|TRBJ2-1|-|once
TGTGCCAGCAGTGAGACTGTCTACAATGAGCAGTTCTTC
CASSETVYNEQFF
>TRBV6-5|TRBJ1-6|-|-
TGTGCCAGCAGTTACTCGGCCGGGTATTCACCCCTCCACTTT
CASSYSAGYSPLHF
>TRBV4-1|TRBJ1-2|-|few
TGCGCCAGCAGCCAAGCCGCGGCGCTCTATGGCTACACCTTC
CASSQAAALYGYTF
>TRBV19|TRBJ1-2|TRBD1|few
TGTGCCAGTAGAGCGTTAGGGGGCCATGGCTACACCTTC
CASRALGGHGYTF
>TRBV21-1|TRBJ1-6|-|-
TGTGCCAGCAGCAAAGCGGGAGGCACCTCCTATAATTCACCCCTCCACTTT
CASSKAGGTSYNSPLHF
>TRBV7-6|TRBJ2-7|TRBD1|-
TGTGCCAGCAGCCCTGGGGCGTTTCAGGGGGTATCCTACGAGCAGTACTTC
CASSPGAFQGVSYEQYF